This T cell receptor beta chain comes out of a study of T-cell reconstitution after alpha-beta-depleted transplantation in children. Study findings and constraints: Some patients' high day-60 TCRbeta diversity was traced to surviving recipient T cells and thymic progenitors. Where alpha-beta T cells came from about two months after transplant was reportedly several hundred expanded graft clones. At one year after transplant, newly produced T cells mostly accounted for T-cell counts and diversity.

Of note for this clonotype: The antigen remains undetermined.

The TCRbeta library incorporated unique molecular identifiers. TCRdb processed the PCR reads anew with MiXCR; each CDR3 protein has one entry. The sample includes about 830,000 distinct CDR3 sequences, 16% of them seen just once. Sequencing was performed on PBMCs, mostly from graft donor cells, taken 360 days after TCRalphabeta/CD19-depleted stem cell transplant. This TCR was sampled from a male patient aged 5 to 17 who had a stem cell transplant for acute lymphoblastic leukemia, so the T cells may come from the graft donor.

CDR3 in amino acids: CASSVDGQGTDTQYF. CDR3 coding DNA: TGTGCCAGCAGCGTAGATGGACAGGGCACAGATACGCAGTATTTT. The gene calls are TRBV9 and TRBJ2-3, with TRBD1 identical over 7 bases. Unmatched junction bases numbered 2, after V lost 0 bases and J lost 1 base. CDR1 is SGDLS, CDR2 YYNGEE, per germline. CDR3 length: 15 amino acids.